This T cell receptor beta chain was recorded in a study of T cell clones after liver transplantation. Study background: Third-party-reactive TCRbeta sequences from pre-transplant mixed lymphocyte reactions served as antigen-independent comparators. Overall study findings and caveats: In a couple of subjects, few donor cells limited the measurable donor-reactive repertoire. Rather than being deleted, graft donor-reactive T cells may have moved into the graft.

Sequencing used immunoSEQ multiplex PCR; TCRdb keeps in-frame clones, though not all of them. The sample lists 72,000 or so clones, less than 90% occurring once. Comment on this clone: The target antigen is unknown.

Sorting of unstimulated PBMCs yielded separate CD3+CD4+ and CD3+CD8+ fractions. The sequenced sample was CD4+ T cells from blood, obtained at the 22-month timepoint. This TCR was sampled from a human patient who received a liver transplant. Some T cells may be the graft donor's.

The CDR3 spells CASSLGGPYEQYF. CDR3 sequence (DNA): TGCGCCAGCAGCTTGGGCGGGCCCTACGAGCAGTACTTC. This chain links TRBV5-1 with TRBJ2-7, with D tentatively TRBD2 (5 bases). This CDR3 comprises 13 residues. Germline V gene data show CDR1 as SGHRS and CDR2 as YFSETQ. The V end lost 0 bases, the J end lost 2 bases, and 6 bases lay between the germline ends. Looking up the rest from reference TRBV5-1 and TRBJ2-7 gives the full variable domain: KAGVTQTPRYLIKTRGQQVTLSCSPISGHRSVSWYQQTPGQGLQFLFEYFSETQRNKGNFPGRFSGRQFSNSRSEMNVSTLELGDSALYLCASSLGGPYEQYFGPGTRLTVT.